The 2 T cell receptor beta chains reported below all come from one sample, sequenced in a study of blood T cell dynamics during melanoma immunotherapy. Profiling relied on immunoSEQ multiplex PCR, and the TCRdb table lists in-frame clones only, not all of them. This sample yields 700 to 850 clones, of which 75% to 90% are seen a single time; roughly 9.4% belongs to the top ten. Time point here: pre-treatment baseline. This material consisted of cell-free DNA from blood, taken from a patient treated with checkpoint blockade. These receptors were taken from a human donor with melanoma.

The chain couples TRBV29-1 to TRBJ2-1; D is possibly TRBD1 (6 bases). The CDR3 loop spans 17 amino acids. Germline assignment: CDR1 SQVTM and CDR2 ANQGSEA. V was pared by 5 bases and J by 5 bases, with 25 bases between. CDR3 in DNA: TGCAGCGTTCAGTTTCCGAGGGCCGGAACAGGGAACAATGAGCAGTTCTTC. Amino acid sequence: CSVQFPRAGTGNNEQFF.

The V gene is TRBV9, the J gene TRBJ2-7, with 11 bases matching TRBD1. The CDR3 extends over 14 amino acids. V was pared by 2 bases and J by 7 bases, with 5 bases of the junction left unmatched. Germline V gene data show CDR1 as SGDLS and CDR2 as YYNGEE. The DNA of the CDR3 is TGTGCCAGCAGCGTTGGGACAGGGGGGACTGAGCAGTACTTC. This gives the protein CASSVGTGGTEQYF.